This T cell receptor (beta chain) was sequenced for a study of T cell responses to AZD1222 COVID-19 vaccine. Study-level information: Pooled in the analysis were second doses at about 4 or about 12 weeks. Findings and caveats of the study: AZD1222 recipients seropositive at baseline numbered only six or seven. With two AZD1222 doses given, Spike-specific TCR breadth and depth both rose.

On this clone itself: Its specificity is unknown.

The method was immunoSEQ multiplex PCR; TCRdb's version includes in-frame clones alone and lacks a portion of them. The repertoire holds about 150,000 clones, with just over 90% as singletons. Sequencing used peripheral blood, obtained on day 0 of AZD1222 vaccination. The clonotype originates from an adult in good health.

CDR3 sequence (DNA): TGTGCCAGCAGCTCCTTAGCGGGGGGCAGCCCGGCCTACAATGAGCAGTTCTTC. This sequence encodes CASSSLAGGSPAYNEQFF. The chain is built from TRBV7-9 and TRBJ2-1; 10 nucleotides agree with TRBD2. Losses at the gene ends were 4 bases for V and 2 bases for J; bases not matched to a gene: 11. The germline CDR1 and CDR2 sequences are SEHNR and FQNEAQ (reference sequence). The CDR3 consists of 18 residues.